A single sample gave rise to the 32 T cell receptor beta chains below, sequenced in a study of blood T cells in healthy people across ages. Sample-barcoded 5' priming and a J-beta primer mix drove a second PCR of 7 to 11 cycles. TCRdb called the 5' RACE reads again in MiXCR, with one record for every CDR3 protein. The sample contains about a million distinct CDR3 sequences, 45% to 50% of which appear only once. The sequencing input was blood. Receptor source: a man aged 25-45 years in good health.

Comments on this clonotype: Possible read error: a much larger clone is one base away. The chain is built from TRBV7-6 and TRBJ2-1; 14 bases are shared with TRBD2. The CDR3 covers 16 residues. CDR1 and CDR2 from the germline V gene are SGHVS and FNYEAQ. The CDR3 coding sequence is TGTGCCGGCAGCCCGACTAGCGGGGGGGTAGACAATGAGCAGTTCTTC. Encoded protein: CAGSPTSGGVDNEQFF.

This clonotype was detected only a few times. The CDR3 bases are TGTGCCAGCAGTCTGACTAGCGGGGGGCCGCACTTCACAGATACGCAGTATTTT. It specifies CASSLTSGGPHFTDTQYF. The chain joins TRBV27 to TRBJ2-3; 13 bases line up with TRBD2. Trimming at V came to 5 bases and at J to 2 bases, leaving 10 bases not matched to a gene. There are 18 residues in the CDR3. Germline CDR1 is MNHEY and CDR2 is SMNVEV (reference sequence).

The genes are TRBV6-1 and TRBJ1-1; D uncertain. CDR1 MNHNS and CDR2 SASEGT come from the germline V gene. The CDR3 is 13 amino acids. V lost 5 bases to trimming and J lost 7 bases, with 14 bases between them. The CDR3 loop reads CASSPTAAREAFF. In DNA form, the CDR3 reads TGTGCCAGCAGTCCGACGGCGGCACGTGAAGCTTTCTTT.

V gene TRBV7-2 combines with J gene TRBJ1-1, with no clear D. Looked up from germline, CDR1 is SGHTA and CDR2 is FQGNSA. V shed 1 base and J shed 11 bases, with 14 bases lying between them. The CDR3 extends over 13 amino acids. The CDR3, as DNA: TGTGCCAGCAGCTTAGGGACCGCTTCTCGGGCTTTCTTT. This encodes CASSLGTASRAFF. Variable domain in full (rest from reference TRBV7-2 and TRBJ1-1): GAGVSQSPSNKVTEKGKDVELRCDPISGHTALYWYRQSLGQGLEFLIYFQGNSAPDKSGLPSDRFSAERTGGSVSTLTIQRTQQEDSAVYLCASSLGTASRAFFGQGTRLTVV.

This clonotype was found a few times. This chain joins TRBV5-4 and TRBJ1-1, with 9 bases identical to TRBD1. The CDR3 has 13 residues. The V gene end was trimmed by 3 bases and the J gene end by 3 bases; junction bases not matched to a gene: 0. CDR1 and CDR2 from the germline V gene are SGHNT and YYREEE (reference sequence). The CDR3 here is CASSWDRDTEAFF. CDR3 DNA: TGTGCCAGCAGCTGGGACAGGGACACTGAAGCTTTCTTT.

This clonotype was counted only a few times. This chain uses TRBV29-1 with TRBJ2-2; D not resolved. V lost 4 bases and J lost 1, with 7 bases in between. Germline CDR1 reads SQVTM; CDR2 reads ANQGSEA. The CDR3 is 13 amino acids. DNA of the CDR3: TGCAGCGTTGGTCTGCAGAACACCGGGGAGCTGTTTTTT. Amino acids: CSVGLQNTGELFF.

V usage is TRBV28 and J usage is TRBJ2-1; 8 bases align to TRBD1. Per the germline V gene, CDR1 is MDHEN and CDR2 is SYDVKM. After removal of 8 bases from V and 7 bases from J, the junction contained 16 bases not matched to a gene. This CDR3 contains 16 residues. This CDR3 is CASLMARGQGRNEQFF. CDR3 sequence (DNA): TGTGCCAGCCTTATGGCGCGAGGACAGGGTCGGAATGAGCAGTTCTTC.

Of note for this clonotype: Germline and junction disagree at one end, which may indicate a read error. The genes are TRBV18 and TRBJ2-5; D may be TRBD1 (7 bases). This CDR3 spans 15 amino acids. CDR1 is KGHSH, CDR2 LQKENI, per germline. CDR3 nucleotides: TGTGCCAGCCCACCGCCGGGGGACAGACAAGAGACCCAGTACTTC. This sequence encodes CASPPPGDRQETQYF. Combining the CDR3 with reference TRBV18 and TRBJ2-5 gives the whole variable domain NAGVMQNPRHLVRRRGQEARLRCSPMKGHSHVYWYRQLPEEGLKFMVYLQKENIIDESGMPKERFSAEFPKEGPSILRIQQVVRGDSAAYFCASPPPGDRQETQYFGPGTRLLVL.

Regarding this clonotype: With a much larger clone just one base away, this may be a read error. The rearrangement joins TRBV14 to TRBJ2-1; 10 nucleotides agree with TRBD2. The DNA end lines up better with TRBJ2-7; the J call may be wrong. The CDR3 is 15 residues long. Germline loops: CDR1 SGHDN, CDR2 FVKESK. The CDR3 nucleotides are TGTGCCAGCAGGCCGACTAGCGGGTCATACAATGAGCAGTACTTC. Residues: CASRPTSGSYNEQYF.

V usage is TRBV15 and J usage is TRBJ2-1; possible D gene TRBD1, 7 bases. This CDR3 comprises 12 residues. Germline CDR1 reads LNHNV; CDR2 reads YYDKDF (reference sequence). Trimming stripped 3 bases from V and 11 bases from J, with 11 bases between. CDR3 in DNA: TGTGCCACCAGCAGGGAGGGGGCTCAGCAGTTCTTC. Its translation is CATSREGAQQFF.

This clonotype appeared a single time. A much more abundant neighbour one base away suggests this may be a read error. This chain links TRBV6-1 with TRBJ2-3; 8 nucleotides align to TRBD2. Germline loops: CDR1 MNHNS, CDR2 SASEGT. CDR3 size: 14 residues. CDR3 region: CTSSEVSGADTQYF. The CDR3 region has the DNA TGTACCAGCAGTGAAGTTAGCGGGGCGGATACGCAGTATTTT.

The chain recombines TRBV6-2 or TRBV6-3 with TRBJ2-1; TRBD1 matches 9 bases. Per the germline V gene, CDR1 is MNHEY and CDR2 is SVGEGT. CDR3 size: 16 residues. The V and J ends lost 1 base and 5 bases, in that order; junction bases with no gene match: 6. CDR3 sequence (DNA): TGTGCCAGCAGTTACTGGGACAGGGAAGTCCACAATGAGCAGTTCTTC. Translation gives CASSYWDREVHNEQFF.

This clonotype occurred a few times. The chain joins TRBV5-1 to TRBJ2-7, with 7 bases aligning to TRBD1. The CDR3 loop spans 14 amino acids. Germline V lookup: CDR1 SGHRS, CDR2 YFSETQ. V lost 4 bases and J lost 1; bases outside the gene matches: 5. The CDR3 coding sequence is TGCGCCAGCAGCGGGGACAGCTGGTCCTACGAGCAGTACTTC. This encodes CASSGDSWSYEQYF.

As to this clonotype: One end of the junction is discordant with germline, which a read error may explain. Here the CDR3 DNA reads TGTGCCAGCAGCCCCGCGGGATTCTCCCACAATGAGCAGTTCTTC. As protein: CASSPAGFSHNEQFF. The chain has TRBV7-3 and TRBJ2-1; possible D gene TRBD2, 6 bases. Looked up from germline, CDR1 is SGHTA and CDR2 is FQGTGA. This CDR3 spans 15 amino acids.

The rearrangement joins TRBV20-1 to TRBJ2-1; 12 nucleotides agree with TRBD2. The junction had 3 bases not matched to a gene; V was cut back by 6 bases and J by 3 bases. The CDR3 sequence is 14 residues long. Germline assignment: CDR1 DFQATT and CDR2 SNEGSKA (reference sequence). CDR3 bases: TGCAGTGCCAGGACTAGCGGGGTCTACAATGAGCAGTTCTTC. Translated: CSARTSGVYNEQFF.

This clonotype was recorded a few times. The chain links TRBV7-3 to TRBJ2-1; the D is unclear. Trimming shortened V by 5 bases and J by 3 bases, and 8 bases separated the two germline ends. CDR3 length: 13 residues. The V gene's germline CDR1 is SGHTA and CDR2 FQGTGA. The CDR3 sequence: CASSRSFYNEQFF. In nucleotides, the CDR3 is TGTGCCAGCAGCCGGAGCTTCTACAATGAGCAGTTCTTC.

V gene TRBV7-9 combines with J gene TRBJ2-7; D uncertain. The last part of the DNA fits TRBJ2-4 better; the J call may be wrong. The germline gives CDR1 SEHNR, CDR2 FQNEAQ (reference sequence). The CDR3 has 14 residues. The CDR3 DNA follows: TGTGCCAGCAGCCTTGCTGTGAACCAAAACATTCAGTACTTC. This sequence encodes CASSLAVNQNIQYF.

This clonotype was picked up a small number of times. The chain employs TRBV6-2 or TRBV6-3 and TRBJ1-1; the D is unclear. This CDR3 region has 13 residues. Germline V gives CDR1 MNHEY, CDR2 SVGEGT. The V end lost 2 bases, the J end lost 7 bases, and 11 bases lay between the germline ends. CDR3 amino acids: CASSYPPTYEAFF. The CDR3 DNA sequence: TGTGCCAGCAGTTACCCACCGACATATGAAGCTTTCTTT.

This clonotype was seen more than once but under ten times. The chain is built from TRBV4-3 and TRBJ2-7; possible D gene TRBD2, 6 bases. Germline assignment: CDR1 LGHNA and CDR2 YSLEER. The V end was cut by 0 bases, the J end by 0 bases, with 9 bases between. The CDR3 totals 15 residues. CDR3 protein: CASSQEREDSYEQYF. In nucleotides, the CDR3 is TGCGCCAGCAGCCAAGAGAGGGAGGACTCCTACGAGCAGTACTTC.

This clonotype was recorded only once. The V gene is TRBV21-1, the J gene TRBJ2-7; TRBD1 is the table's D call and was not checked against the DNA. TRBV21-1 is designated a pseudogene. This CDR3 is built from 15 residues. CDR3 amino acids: CASRRNRDPPYEQYF. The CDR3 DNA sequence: TGTGCCAGCAGAAGAAACAGGGACCCTCCTTACGAGCAGTACTTC.

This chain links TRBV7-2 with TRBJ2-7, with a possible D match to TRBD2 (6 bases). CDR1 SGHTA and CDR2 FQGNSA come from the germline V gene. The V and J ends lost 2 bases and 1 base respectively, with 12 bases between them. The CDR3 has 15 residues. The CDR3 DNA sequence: TGTGCCAGCAGCTTATTGAGCGGGCCTTCCTACGAGCAGTACTTC. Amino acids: CASSLLSGPSYEQYF. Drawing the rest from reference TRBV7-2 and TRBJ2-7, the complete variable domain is GAGVSQSPSNKVTEKGKDVELRCDPISGHTALYWYRQSLGQGLEFLIYFQGNSAPDKSGLPSDRFSAERTGGSVSTLTIQRTQQEDSAVYLCASSLLSGPSYEQYFGPGTRLTVT.

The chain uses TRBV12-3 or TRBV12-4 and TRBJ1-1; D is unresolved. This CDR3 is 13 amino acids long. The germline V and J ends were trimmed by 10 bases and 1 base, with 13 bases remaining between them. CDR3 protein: CATLGPENTEAFF. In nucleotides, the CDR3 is TGTGCCACGCTCGGGCCCGAGAACACTGAAGCTTTCTTT.

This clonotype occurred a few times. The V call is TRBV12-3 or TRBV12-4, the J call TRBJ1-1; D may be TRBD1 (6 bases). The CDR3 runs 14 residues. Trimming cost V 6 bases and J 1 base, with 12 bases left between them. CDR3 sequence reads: CASRPWTENTEAFF. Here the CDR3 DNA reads TGTGCCAGCAGGCCTTGGACAGAGAACACTGAAGCTTTCTTT.

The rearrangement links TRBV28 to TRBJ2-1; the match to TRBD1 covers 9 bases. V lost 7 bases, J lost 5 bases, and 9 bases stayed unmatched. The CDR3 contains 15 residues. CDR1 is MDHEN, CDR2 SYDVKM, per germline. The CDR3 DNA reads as TGTGCCAGCACCATTACCGGGACAGGGAACAATGAGCAGTTCTTC. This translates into CASTITGTGNNEQFF.

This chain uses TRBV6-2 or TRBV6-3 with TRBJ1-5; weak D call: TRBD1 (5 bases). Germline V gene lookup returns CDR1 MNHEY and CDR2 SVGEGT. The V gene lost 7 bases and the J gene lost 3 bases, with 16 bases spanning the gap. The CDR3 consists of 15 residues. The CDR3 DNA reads TGTGCCAGCATTTTAGATGGTGGGACCAATCAGCCCCAGCATTTT. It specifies CASILDGGTNQPQHF.

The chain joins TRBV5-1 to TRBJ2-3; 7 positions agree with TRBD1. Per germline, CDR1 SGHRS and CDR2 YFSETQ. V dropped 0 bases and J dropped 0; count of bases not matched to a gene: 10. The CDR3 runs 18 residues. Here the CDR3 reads CASSLAPRTGPSTDTQYF. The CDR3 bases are TGCGCCAGCAGCTTGGCCCCTAGGACAGGACCTAGCACAGATACGCAGTATTTT.

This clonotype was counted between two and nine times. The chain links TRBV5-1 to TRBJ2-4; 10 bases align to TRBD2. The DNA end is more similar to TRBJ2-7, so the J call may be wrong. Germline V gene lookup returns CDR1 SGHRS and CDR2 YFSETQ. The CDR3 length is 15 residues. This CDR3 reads CASSQGPSGGYEQYF. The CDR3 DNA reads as TGCGCCAGCAGTCAGGGCCCTAGCGGGGGATACGAGCAGTACTTC.

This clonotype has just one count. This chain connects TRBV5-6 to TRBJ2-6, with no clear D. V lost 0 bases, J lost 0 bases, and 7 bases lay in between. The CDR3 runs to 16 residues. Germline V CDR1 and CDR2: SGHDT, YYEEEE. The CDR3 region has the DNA TGTGCCAGCAGCTTGGTTAGCCCCTCTGGGGCCAACGTCCTGACTTTC. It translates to CASSLVSPSGANVLTF. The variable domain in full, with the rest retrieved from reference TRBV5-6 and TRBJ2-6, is DAGVTQSPTHLIKTRGQQVTLRCSPKSGHDTVSWYQQALGQGPQFIFQYYEEEERQRGNFPDRFSGHQFPNYSSELNVNALLLGDSALYLCASSLVSPSGANVLTFGAGSRLTVL.

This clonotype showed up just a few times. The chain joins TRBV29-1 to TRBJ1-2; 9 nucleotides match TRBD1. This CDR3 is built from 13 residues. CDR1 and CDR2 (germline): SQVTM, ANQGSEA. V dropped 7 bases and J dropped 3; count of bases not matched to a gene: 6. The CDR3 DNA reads TGCAGCGCCGGACAGGGGCTCGACTATGGCTACACCTTC. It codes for CSAGQGLDYGYTF.

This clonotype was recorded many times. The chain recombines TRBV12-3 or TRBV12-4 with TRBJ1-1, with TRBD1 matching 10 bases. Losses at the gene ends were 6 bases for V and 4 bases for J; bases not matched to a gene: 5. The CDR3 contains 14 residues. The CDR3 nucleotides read TGTGCCAGCAGCAGACAGGGGGCATCCACTGAAGCTTTCTTT. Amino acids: CASSRQGASTEAFF.

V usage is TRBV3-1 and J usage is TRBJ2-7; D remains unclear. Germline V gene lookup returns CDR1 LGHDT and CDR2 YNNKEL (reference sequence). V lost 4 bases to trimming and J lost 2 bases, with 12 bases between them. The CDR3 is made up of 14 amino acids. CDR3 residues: CASSREGSAYEQYF. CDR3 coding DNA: TGTGCCAGCAGCCGAGAAGGGTCCGCCTACGAGCAGTACTTC.

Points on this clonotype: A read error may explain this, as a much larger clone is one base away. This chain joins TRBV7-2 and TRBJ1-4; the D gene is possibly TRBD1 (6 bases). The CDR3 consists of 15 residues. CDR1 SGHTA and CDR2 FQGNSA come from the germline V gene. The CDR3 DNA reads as TGTGCCGGCAGCCCCGGGGGCGTGGGTAATGAAAAACTGTTTTTT. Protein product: CAGSPGGVGNEKLFF.